Listed below are T cell receptor beta chains from one sample, sequenced in a study of cytomegalovirus exposure and HLA in healthy donors. Assay used: immunoSEQ multiplex PCR; TCRdb lists only in-frame clones, some missing. Seen here are fewer than 150,000 clones, approximately 71% observed once, and the top ten hold under 5.5%. Sequencing was carried out using PBMCs. Every receptor here comes from a woman aged 45-59 years in good health and CMV-seronegative. Both conserved end residues are part of each CDR3. Each record gives: V gene, J gene, D gene, clone size, CDR3 protein, CDR3 DNA. A D gene is named only where the DNA matches it firmly. Clone size is shown for a subset of rows, as once, few, many or a class of expanded clone.

V: TRBV7-2; J: TRBJ2-5; D: .; size: .; CDR3: CASRTSSGSWETQYF; DNA: TGTGCCAGCAGAACTAGCTCCGGGAGTTGGGAGACCCAGTACTTC
V: TRBV5-1; J: TRBJ1-2; D: .; size: .; CDR3: CASSLGLRKNYGYTF; DNA: TGCGCCAGCAGCTTGGGGTTGCGGAAAAACTATGGCTACACCTTC
V: TRBV7-2; J: TRBJ2-6; D: TRBD2; size: .; CDR3: CASSLAGGAGANVLTF; DNA: TGTGCCAGCAGCCTTGCCGGGGGGGCTGGGGCCAACGTCCTGACTTTC
V: TRBV7-6; J: TRBJ1-1; D: TRBD1; size: few; CDR3: CASSLWGRTGEAFF; DNA: TGTGCCAGCAGCTTATGGGGCAGGACAGGGGAAGCTTTCTTT
V: TRBV7-2; J: TRBJ1-5; D: .; size: .; CDR3: CASSDTPGDNQPQHF; DNA: TGTGCCAGCAGCGATACCCCAGGGGACAATCAGCCCCAGCATTTT
V: TRBV11-2; J: TRBJ2-7; D: TRBD1; size: .; CDR3: CASSLERQGMSEQYF; DNA: TGTGCCAGCAGCTTAGAGAGACAGGGGATGAGCGAGCAGTACTTC
V: TRBV7-9; J: TRBJ2-7; D: TRBD1; size: .; CDR3: CASSLRQGSVEQYF; DNA: TGTGCCAGCAGCTTACGACAGGGGTCCGTCGAGCAGTACTTC
V: TRBV11-2; J: TRBJ2-5; D: .; size: .; CDR3: CASSLSPGVQETQYF; DNA: TGTGCCAGCAGCTTATCCCCCGGGGTCCAAGAGACCCAGTACTTC
V: TRBV11-2; J: TRBJ1-4; D: .; size: .; CDR3: CASSQGGGNEKLFF; DNA: TGTGCCAGCAGCCAGGGAGGGGGGAATGAAAAACTGTTTTTT
V: TRBV28; J: TRBJ2-2; D: TRBD2; size: .; CDR3: CASSPSGLANTGELFF; DNA: TGTGCCAGCAGTCCGTCGGGACTAGCGAACACCGGGGAGCTGTTTTTT
V: TRBV5-1; J: TRBJ2-7; D: .; size: .; CDR3: CASSPIRSYEQYF; DNA: TGCGCCAGCAGCCCAATTAGGAGCTACGAGCAGTACTTC
V: TRBV6-5; J: TRBJ2-1; D: TRBD1; size: .; CDR3: CASSYSGTVFNEQFF; DNA: TGTGCCAGCAGTTACTCGGGGACAGTCTTCAATGAGCAGTTCTTC
V: TRBV30; J: TRBJ1-2; D: .; size: .; CDR3: CAWTRHWVYGYTF; DNA: TGTGCCTGGACCCGACACTGGGTCTATGGCTACACCTTC
V: TRBV28; J: TRBJ1-2; D: TRBD1; size: .; CDR3: CASTSQGANYGYTF; DNA: TGTGCCAGCACCTCCCAGGGGGCCAACTATGGCTACACCTTC
V: TRBV20-1; J: TRBJ1-2; D: TRBD1; size: .; CDR3: CSARTGMGYTF; DNA: TGCAGTGCCAGGACAGGGATGGGCTACACCTTC
V: TRBV9; J: TRBJ2-3; D: TRBD2; size: .; CDR3: CASSVGGGLDTQYF; DNA: TGTGCCAGCAGCGTTGGCGGGGGATTAGATACGCAGTATTTT
V: TRBV2; J: TRBJ2-5; D: TRBD1; size: .; CDR3: CASGPGQGAGEQYF; DNA: TGTGCCAGCGGTCCGGGACAGGGGGCGGGGGAGCAGTACTTC
V: TRBV5-1; J: TRBJ2-3; D: .; size: .; CDR3: CASSAWSGFADTQYF; DNA: TGCGCCAGCAGCGCATGGAGCGGGTTTGCAGATACGCAGTATTTT
V: TRBV28; J: TRBJ2-7; D: .; size: .; CDR3: CASSFSRGQYF; DNA: TGTGCCAGCAGTTTCTCCCGGGGGCAGTACTTC
V: TRBV19; J: TRBJ1-1; D: .; size: .; CDR3: CASNRAASGNTEAFF; DNA: TGTGCCAGTAACAGGGCGGCTTCAGGAAACACTGAAGCTTTCTTT
V: TRBV7-7; J: TRBJ2-2; D: .; size: .; CDR3: CASSLGGVTGELFF; DNA: TGTGCTAGCAGCTTAGGCGGCGTTACCGGGGAGCTGTTTTTT
V: TRBV28; J: TRBJ1-4; D: .; size: .; CDR3: CASSLFSLGEKLFF; DNA: TGTGCCAGCAGTTTATTCAGTCTTGGTGAAAAACTGTTTTTT
V: TRBV30; J: TRBJ1-1; D: .; size: .; CDR3: CAWTSTTVGTEAFF; DNA: TGTGCCTGGACCTCGACAACGGTAGGCACTGAAGCTTTCTTT
V: TRBV6-6; J: TRBJ2-1; D: TRBD2; size: .; CDR3: CASSYSGGGAYYEQFF; DNA: TGTGCCAGCAGTTACTCTGGCGGGGGGGCCTACTATGAGCAGTTCTTC
V: TRBV25-1; J: TRBJ2-7; D: TRBD1; size: .; CDR3: CASSDWDRGYEQYF; DNA: TGTGCCAGCAGTGACTGGGACAGGGGGTACGAGCAGTACTTC
V: TRBV9; J: TRBJ2-3; D: .; size: few; CDR3: CASSFQITDTQYF; DNA: TGTGCCAGCAGCTTCCAGATCACAGATACGCAGTATTTT
V: TRBV27; J: TRBJ2-5; D: TRBD1; size: .; CDR3: CASSLWTGFETQYF; DNA: TGTGCCAGCAGTTTATGGACAGGGTTCGAGACCCAGTACTTC
V: TRBV27; J: TRBJ1-2; D: TRBD1; size: .; CDR3: CASSRGQGSYGYTF; DNA: TGTGCCAGCAGTAGAGGACAGGGGAGTTATGGCTACACCTTC
V: TRBV2; J: TRBJ1-1; D: TRBD1; size: .; CDR3: CASSTGTGGGLGTEAFF; DNA: TGTGCCAGCAGTACCGGGACAGGGGGCGGGTTGGGCACTGAAGCTTTCTTT
V: TRBV9; J: TRBJ2-7; D: TRBD2; size: .; CDR3: CASSVDPGRGEQYF; DNA: TGTGCCAGCAGCGTCGACCCAGGGAGGGGCGAGCAGTACTTC
V: TRBV29-1; J: TRBJ2-1; D: TRBD2; size: once; CDR3: CSVLLAEYNEQFF; DNA: TGCAGCGTTTTACTAGCGGAGTACAATGAGCAGTTCTTC
V: TRBV7-2; J: TRBJ1-1; D: .; size: .; CDR3: CASRLGRENSEAFF; DNA: TGTGCCAGCAGATTAGGGCGGGAGAACAGTGAAGCTTTCTTT
V: TRBV7-2; J: TRBJ2-7; D: TRBD1; size: .; CDR3: CASSLPGTGATRKQYF; DNA: TGTGCCAGCAGCTTACCGGGGACAGGCGCCACCCGTAAGCAGTACTTC
V: TRBV11-3; J: TRBJ1-6; D: .; size: .; CDR3: CASGRGNNSPLHF; DNA: TGTGCCAGCGGCAGAGGAAATAATTCACCCCTCCACTTT
V: TRBV6-5; J: TRBJ1-1; D: TRBD1; size: .; CDR3: CASNMGQGKAFF; DNA: TGTGCCAGCAACATGGGACAGGGGAAAGCTTTCTTT
V: TRBV10-3; J: TRBJ1-5; D: .; size: once; CDR3: CAASNSNQPQHF; DNA: TGTGCCGCGAGTAATAGCAATCAGCCCCAGCATTTT
V: TRBV10-3; J: TRBJ1-1; D: .; size: .; CDR3: CAITQVGGPTFF; DNA: TGTGCCATCACTCAAGTCGGGGGGCCAACTTTCTTT
V: TRBV6-5; J: TRBJ1-3; D: .; size: .; CDR3: CASSWNGGSGNTIYF; DNA: TGTGCCAGCAGTTGGAACGGGGGCTCTGGAAACACCATATATTTT
V: TRBV4-1; J: TRBJ2-2; D: .; size: .; CDR3: CASSQVRIFNRQAQNTGELFF; DNA: TGCGCCAGCAGCCAAGTTCGAATTTTTAACAGACAGGCCCAGAACACCGGGGAGCTGTTTTTT
V: TRBV5-1; J: TRBJ1-2; D: TRBD1; size: .; CDR3: CASSWGTGRSNYGYTF; DNA: TGCGCCAGCAGCTGGGGGACAGGGAGGAGTAACTATGGCTACACCTTC
V: TRBV12-5; J: TRBJ2-5; D: TRBD2; size: .; CDR3: CASGLVRGSGERGETQYF; DNA: TGTGCTAGTGGTTTGGTACGGGGTAGCGGGGAAAGGGGAGAGACCCAGTACTTC
V: TRBV21-1; J: TRBJ1-2; D: .; size: .; CDR3: CASSRDRGSVNYGYTF; DNA: TGTGCCAGCAGCCGGGACAGGGGGTCCGTTAACTATGGCTACACCTTC
V: TRBV9; J: TRBJ1-3; D: TRBD1; size: .; CDR3: CASSARTGGEGTIYF; DNA: TGTGCCAGCAGCGCACGGACAGGGGGCGAGGGCACCATATATTTT
V: TRBV5-1; J: TRBJ2-5; D: TRBD1; size: .; CDR3: CASSLYPGQGAETQYF; DNA: TGCGCCAGCAGCTTGTACCCGGGACAGGGGGCAGAGACCCAGTACTTC
V: TRBV7-9; J: TRBJ1-1; D: .; size: .; CDR3: CASSLGPGNEAFF; DNA: TGTGCCAGCAGCTTAGGGCCAGGGAATGAAGCTTTCTTT
V: TRBV7-2; J: TRBJ2-1; D: .; size: .; CDR3: CASSPVRGGGYEQFF; DNA: TGTGCCAGCAGCCCCGTGAGGGGGGGCGGGTATGAGCAGTTCTTC
V: TRBV7-2; J: TRBJ1-2; D: .; size: .; CDR3: CASSPDPGNYGYTF; DNA: TGTGCCAGCAGCCCAGATCCAGGGAACTATGGCTACACCTTC
V: TRBV2; J: TRBJ1-1; D: .; size: .; CDR3: CASSEDFFSEAFF; DNA: TGTGCCAGCAGTGAAGACTTTTTTAGTGAAGCTTTCTTT
V: TRBV5-1; J: TRBJ1-4; D: TRBD1; size: .; CDR3: CASSLGLGTGLATNEKLFF; DNA: TGCGCCAGCAGCTTGGGGCTTGGGACAGGACTTGCAACTAATGAAAAACTGTTTTTT
V: TRBV6-4; J: TRBJ1-2; D: TRBD1; size: .; CDR3: CASSVGQGMGGYTF; DNA: TGTGCCAGCAGCGTTGGACAGGGAATGGGTGGCTACACCTTC
V: TRBV15; J: TRBJ1-1; D: TRBD1; size: .; CDR3: CATSRSGQGAFF; DNA: TGTGCCACCAGCAGATCAGGACAGGGAGCTTTCTTT
V: TRBV7-9; J: TRBJ2-3; D: TRBD2; size: .; CDR3: CASSLLAGEPGDTQYF; DNA: TGTGCCAGCAGCCTACTAGCGGGGGAGCCGGGAGATACGCAGTATTTT
V: TRBV6-4; J: TRBJ2-3; D: TRBD1; size: .; CDR3: CASSETRDRGSDTQYF; DNA: TGTGCCAGCAGTGAGACCCGGGACAGGGGTTCAGATACGCAGTATTTT
V: TRBV28; J: TRBJ2-7; D: TRBD1; size: .; CDR3: CASSSLGTGFSYEQYF; DNA: TGTGCCAGCAGTTCTCTCGGGACAGGGTTCTCCTACGAGCAGTACTTC
V: TRBV19; J: TRBJ1-5; D: TRBD1; size: .; CDR3: CASFGQGNQPQHF; DNA: TGTGCCAGCTTTGGACAGGGGAATCAGCCCCAGCATTTT
V: TRBV5-4; J: TRBJ2-5; D: .; size: .; CDR3: CASRLEVIQETQYF; DNA: TGTGCCAGCAGGCTAGAGGTAATCCAAGAGACCCAGTACTTC